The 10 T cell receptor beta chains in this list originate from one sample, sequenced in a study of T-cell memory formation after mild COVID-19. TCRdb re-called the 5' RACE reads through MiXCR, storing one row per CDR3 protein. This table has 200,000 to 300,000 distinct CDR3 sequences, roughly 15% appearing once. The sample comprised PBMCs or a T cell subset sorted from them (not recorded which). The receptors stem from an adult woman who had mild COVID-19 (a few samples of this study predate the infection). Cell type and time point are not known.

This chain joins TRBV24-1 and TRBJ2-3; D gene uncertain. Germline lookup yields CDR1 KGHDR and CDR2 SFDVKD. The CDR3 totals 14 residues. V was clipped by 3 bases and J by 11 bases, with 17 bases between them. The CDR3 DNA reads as TGTGCCACCAGTGATCCAGCCCAAGGTCTTAAGCAGTATTTT. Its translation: CATSDPAQGLKQYF.

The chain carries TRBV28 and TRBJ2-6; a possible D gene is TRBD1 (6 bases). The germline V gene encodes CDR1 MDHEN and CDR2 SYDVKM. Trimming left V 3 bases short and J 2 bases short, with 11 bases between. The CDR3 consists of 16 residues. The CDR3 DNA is TGTGCCAGCAGTTTGCCAGGGGAGCCTGGGGCCAACGTCCTGACTTTC. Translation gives CASSLPGEPGANVLTF.

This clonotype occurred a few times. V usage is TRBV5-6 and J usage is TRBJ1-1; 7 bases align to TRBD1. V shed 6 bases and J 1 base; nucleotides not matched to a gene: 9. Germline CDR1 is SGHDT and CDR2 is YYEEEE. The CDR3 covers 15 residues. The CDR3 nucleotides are TGTGCCAGCAACCAGGAGGAGGGGGCGAACACTGAAGCTTTCTTT. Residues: CASNQEEGANTEAFF.

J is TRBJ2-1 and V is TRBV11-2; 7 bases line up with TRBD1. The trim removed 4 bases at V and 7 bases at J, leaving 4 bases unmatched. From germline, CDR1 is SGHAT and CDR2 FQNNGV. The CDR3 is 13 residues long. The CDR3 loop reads CASSSGTANEQFF. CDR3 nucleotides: TGTGCCAGCAGCTCTGGGACAGCTAATGAGCAGTTCTTC.

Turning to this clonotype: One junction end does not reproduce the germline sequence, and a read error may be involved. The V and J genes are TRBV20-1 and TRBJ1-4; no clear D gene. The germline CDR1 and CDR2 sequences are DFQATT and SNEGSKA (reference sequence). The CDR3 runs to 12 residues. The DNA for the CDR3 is TGCAGTGCTCGAGATCATAATGAAAAACTGTTTTTT. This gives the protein CSARDHNEKLFF.

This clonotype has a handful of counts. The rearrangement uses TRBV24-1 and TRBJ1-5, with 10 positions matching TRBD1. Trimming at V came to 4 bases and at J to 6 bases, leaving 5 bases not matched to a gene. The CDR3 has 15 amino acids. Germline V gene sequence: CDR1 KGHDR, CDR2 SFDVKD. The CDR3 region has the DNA TGTGCCACCAGTGAAACGACAGGGGGCGGTCAGCCCCAGCATTTT. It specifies CATSETTGGGQPQHF.

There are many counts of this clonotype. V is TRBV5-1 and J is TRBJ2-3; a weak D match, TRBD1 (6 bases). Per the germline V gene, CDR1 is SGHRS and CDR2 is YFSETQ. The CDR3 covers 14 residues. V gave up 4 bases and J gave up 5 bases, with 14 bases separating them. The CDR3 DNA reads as TGCGCCAGCAGCCGGTTCGGACAGTTAGATACGCAGTATTTT. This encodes CASSRFGQLDTQYF.

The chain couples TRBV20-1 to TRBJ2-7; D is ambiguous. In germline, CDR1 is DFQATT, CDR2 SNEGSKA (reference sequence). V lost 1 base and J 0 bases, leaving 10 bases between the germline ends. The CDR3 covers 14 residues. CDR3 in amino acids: CSARGSLGSYEQYF. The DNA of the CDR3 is TGCAGTGCTAGAGGGTCCCTAGGCTCCTACGAGCAGTACTTC.

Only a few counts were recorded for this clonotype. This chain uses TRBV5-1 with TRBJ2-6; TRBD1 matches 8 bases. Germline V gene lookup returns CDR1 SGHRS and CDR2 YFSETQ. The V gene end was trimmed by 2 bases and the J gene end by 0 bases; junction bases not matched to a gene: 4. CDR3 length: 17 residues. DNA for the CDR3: TGCGCCAGCAGCTTCAGGGGGCTGATCTCTGGGGCCAACGTCCTGACTTTC. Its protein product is CASSFRGLISGANVLTF.

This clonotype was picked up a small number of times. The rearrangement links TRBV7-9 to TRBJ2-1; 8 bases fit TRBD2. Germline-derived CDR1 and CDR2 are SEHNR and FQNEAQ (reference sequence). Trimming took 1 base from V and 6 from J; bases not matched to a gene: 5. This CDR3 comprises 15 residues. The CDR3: CASSLVSSGSNEQFF. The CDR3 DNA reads TGTGCCAGCAGCTTAGTGTCCAGCGGGAGCAATGAGCAGTTCTTC.